This T cell receptor (beta chain) was sequenced in a study of cytomegalovirus exposure and HLA in healthy donors. General study results and limits: Among TCR beta chains, those listed as cytomegalovirus-associated numbered around 160. Using the classifier, cytomegalovirus status was reportedly diagnosed with high specificity and sensitivity. Specificity for CMV antigens was confirmed in vitro for a few of the CMV-associated chains.

The validation cohort, a group of 100 to 150 subjects, included the donors and was separate from the roughly 670-subject first cohort. Germline CDR1 reads SQVTM; CDR2 reads ANQGSEA. This CDR3 contains 13 residues. Trimming left V 8 bases short and J 5 bases short, with 18 bases between. Some clones are missing from TCRdb's copy, which holds only in-frame ones; the method was immunoSEQ multiplex PCR. In the table there are under 75,000 clones, approximately 86% of which are singletons. Of note for this clone: The antigen is undetermined.

The J gene is TRBJ2-5, the V gene TRBV29-1; weak D call: TRBD1 (7 bases). The sample taken for sequencing was PBMCs. The source of this sequence is a man younger than 40 in good health and CMV-seronegative. CDR3 sequence: CSIDRDSGETQYF. Here the CDR3 DNA reads TGCAGCATAGACAGGGACTCAGGGGAGACCCAGTACTTC. Variable domain in full (rest from reference TRBV29-1 and TRBJ2-5): SAVISQKPSRDICQRGTSLTIQCQVDSQVTMMFWYRQQPGQSLTLIATANQGSEATYESGFVIDKFPISRPNLTFSTLTVSNMSPEDSSIYLCSIDRDSGETQYFGPGTRLLVL.